The source of this TCR beta chain is a study of CD8 T cells in Susac syndrome (dated by TCRdb to about 2019). For the wider study: The study used repertoire sequencing to test whether antigen drove CD8+ T cell activation and differentiation in Susac syndrome.

Trimming removed 7 bases from V and 4 bases from J, leaving 16 bases between the germline ends. As encoded in the germline V gene, CDR1 is SQVTM while CDR2 is ANQGSEA. The CDR3 runs 14 amino acids, cysteine and phenylalanine included. Only CDR3 DNA remains: 42 bases, in frame from the first base. Overall results and qualifications from the work: The number of individuals in the TCR sequencing and HLA analysis was acknowledged as relatively small.

RNA was extracted using the RNeasy kit, and about 0.45 to 1 microgram was reverse transcribed with random hexamers. The immunoSEQ multiplex PCR assay, covering 54 Vbeta and 13 Jbeta segments, was used to amplify TCR beta CDR3 regions. PCR amplification bias was corrected by using a synthetic template baseline for primer optimization and computational correction. As for the authors' bioinformatics: Only productive sequences were kept, with reads annotated to V, D and J genes according to IMGT and analyzed in immunoSEQ Analyzer. Clonality was calculated as one minus the Shannon entropy normalized by log2 of the number of productive unique sequences. For each patient and control, public and private clones were evaluated within the 100 most prevalent clones. A clone was defined as Susac-specific if it was absent from the healthy and MS cohorts, from approximately 980 published viral clones and from other ImmuneACCESS disease sequences. Using fastp trimming at Q25 and MiXCR clonotype assembly, TCRdb reanalyzed the public sequencing data and kept in-frame beta chains. Rows are combined by CDR3 protein, so each entry shows the most common genes and DNA. These V and J calls derive from TCRdb rather than the authors' analysis. This sample gives some 170,000 distinct CDR3 sequences in total; about 95% of them show up just once. The ten largest make up less than 0.12% of the sample.

Peripheral blood CD8+ and CD4+ T cells from healthy donors, Susac syndrome patients and multiple sclerosis patients were profiled by high-throughput TCR beta sequencing. Healthy donors were included as age- and sex-matched controls. Bulk CD8+ and CD4+ T cells were purified magnetically by negative isolation, whereas CD8+ TEMRA cells were enriched by FACS. Blood was drawn into EDTA tubes, processed within 24 hours, and PBMCs were isolated by density gradient centrifugation. PBMCs intended for TCR sequencing were cryopreserved in liquid nitrogen and thawed later in a water bath at 37 degrees C. The sorted or isolated CD4+, CD8+ and CD8+ TEMRA cells had a purity of 90% or higher. This clonotype was seen just once. The specificity of this receptor is unknown. Per-base qualities were not stored, and no clone one base away is much larger. A single read makes a weak case.

The chain is assembled from TRBV29-1 and TRBJ1-4, with a tentative D gene TRBD1 over 5 matching bases. The sequencing input was CD4+ T cells from PBMCs. The TCR sequence derives from a human donor in good health. This receptor has the CDR3 CSAGDRLDNEKLFF. The nucleotide sequence reads TGCAGCGCCGGGGACCGCCTGGATAATGAAAAACTGTTTTTT.